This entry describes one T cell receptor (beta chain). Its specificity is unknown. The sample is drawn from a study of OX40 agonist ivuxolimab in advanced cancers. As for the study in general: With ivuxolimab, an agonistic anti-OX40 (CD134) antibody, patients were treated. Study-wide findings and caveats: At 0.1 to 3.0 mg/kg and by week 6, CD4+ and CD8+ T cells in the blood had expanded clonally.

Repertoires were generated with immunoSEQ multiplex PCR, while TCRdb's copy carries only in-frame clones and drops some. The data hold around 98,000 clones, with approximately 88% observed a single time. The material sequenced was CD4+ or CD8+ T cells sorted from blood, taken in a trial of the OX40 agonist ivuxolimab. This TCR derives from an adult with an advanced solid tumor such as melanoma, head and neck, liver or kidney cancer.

In nucleotides, the CDR3 is TGTGCCAGTAGTATTGTAATTACCTCTGGCTACACCTTC. It encodes CASSIVITSGYTF. J is TRBJ1-2 and V is TRBV19; D is unresolved. Between the trimmed V and J ends, which lost 3 bases and 7 bases, there was a span of 12 bases. Germline V gene sequence: CDR1 LNHDA, CDR2 SQIVND (reference sequence). CDR3 length equals 13 residues.